This TCR beta chain was found in a study of monozygotic twins with inflammatory bowel disease. General observations from the study: For IBD patients, clonotypes shared with others were fewer than for healthy twins, especially with disease activity.

With no T cell sorting beforehand, total RNA was isolated from whole blood. The CDR3 consists of 14 residues. Via template switching, UMIs carrying a 6-nucleotide sample barcode were introduced. Researchers put TCRalpha and TCRbeta cDNA through two nested PCRs lasting around 15 and 10 cycles. TCRdb processed the 5' RACE reads again and assigns one entry to each CDR3 protein, with no DNA. The repertoire table contains 400,000 to 500,000 distinct CDR3 sequences. Comment on this clonotype: Its antigen remains unknown.

What was sequenced was blood. This chain joins TRBV12-3 or TRBV12-4 and TRBJ1-2; TCRdb's D call, TRBD1, is unchecked because there is no DNA. The clonotype was recovered from a human donor with ulcerative colitis or Crohn's disease, or a healthy co-twin of an affected twin (not recorded which). The CDR3 sequence: CASSPGRKDYGYTF.